Below, 30 T cell receptor beta chains from the same sample are listed, as sequenced in a study of blood T cell repertoires in COVID-19. The method was immunoSEQ multiplex PCR; TCRdb's version includes in-frame clones alone and lacks a portion of them. The repertoire has under 95,000 clones, around 88% of them found once; the top ten carry about 5.2%. Sequenced input: peripheral blood. These receptors all come from a man aged 60-69 years with acute or convalescent COVID-19.

The rearrangement links TRBV7-8 to TRBJ2-1; 9 nucleotides align to TRBD1. The germline CDR1 and CDR2 sequences are SGHVS and FQNEAQ. Germline trimming cut 3 bases from V and 1 base from J; bases unmatched to any gene: 1. CDR3 length equals 15 residues. CDR3 in DNA: TGTGCCAGCAGCTTGGACAGGGGTTCCTACAATGAGCAGTTCTTC. Protein product: CASSLDRGSYNEQFF.

The V gene is TRBV30, the J gene TRBJ1-1; 7 nucleotides agree with TRBD1. In germline, CDR1 is GTSNPN, CDR2 SVGIG (reference sequence). This CDR3 region has 14 residues. Trimming at V came to 0 bases and at J to 4 bases, leaving 5 bases not matched to a gene. CDR3 sequence: CAWSVFQGGTEAFF. For the CDR3, the DNA is TGTGCCTGGAGTGTATTCCAGGGGGGCACTGAAGCTTTCTTT.

The sample holds one count of this clone. V gene TRBV6-5 combines with J gene TRBJ1-1; TRBD1 is a possible D gene (6 bases). CDR1 is MNHEY, CDR2 SVGAGI, per germline. The V end was cut by 7 bases, the J end by 2 bases, with 8 bases between. CDR3 length equals 12 residues. CDR3 sequence: CASKDRNTEAFF. CDR3 DNA sequence: TGTGCCAGCAAGGACAGAAACACTGAAGCTTTCTTT.

The chain links TRBV6-2 or TRBV6-3 to TRBJ1-1; no clear D gene. Trimming took off 2 bases at V and 0 bases at J, with 13 bases between the two ends. Germline V gene data show CDR1 as MNHEY and CDR2 as SVGEGT. The CDR3 loop spans 16 amino acids. The CDR3 bases are TGTGCCAGCAGTTACCCTCATTCCGACATGAACACTGAAGCTTTCTTT. This codes for CASSYPHSDMNTEAFF.

V and J are TRBV15 and TRBJ1-3, with TRBD1 as a possible D gene (6 bases). V was shortened by 3 bases and J by 0 bases, with 12 bases between the two germline ends. Germline loops: CDR1 LNHNV, CDR2 YYDKDF (reference sequence). The CDR3 totals 16 residues. The CDR3 reads CATSSLTGHSGNTIYF. The CDR3 DNA reads TGTGCCACCAGCAGCCTTACAGGGCACTCTGGAAACACCATATATTTT.

This rearrangement joins TRBV5-1 to TRBJ2-3; TRBD2 matches at 12 bases. The germline V gene has CDR1 SGHRS and CDR2 YFSETQ. The length of the CDR3 is 15 residues. V trimming: 3 bases; J trimming: 5 bases; junction bases outside the gene matches: 4. The CDR3 sequence: CASSWRLAGEDTQYF. The CDR3 nucleotides are TGCGCCAGCAGCTGGCGACTAGCGGGGGAAGATACGCAGTATTTT.

The chain has TRBV6-6 and TRBJ2-7; 7 bases map to TRBD1. J lost 2 bases, V lost 2 bases, and 9 bases had no gene match. The CDR3 loop spans 16 amino acids. Germline loops: CDR1 MNHNY, CDR2 SVGAGI (reference sequence). CDR3 loop: CASSYPGQATTYEQYF. CDR3 DNA sequence: TGTGCCAGCAGTTACCCTGGACAGGCGACCACCTACGAGCAGTACTTC.

This clone was seen a handful of times. The chain uses TRBV13 and TRBJ1-3; D gene unclear. CDR1 and CDR2 from the germline V gene are PRHDT and FYEKMQ (reference sequence). V lost 1 base and J 4 bases, leaving 14 bases between the germline ends. The CDR3 spans 16 residues. In nucleotides, the CDR3 is TGTGCCAGCAGCTTAGTTACGCCAATCGGGGGAAACACCATATATTTT. Protein product: CASSLVTPIGGNTIYF.

This chain connects TRBV30 to TRBJ1-2; TRBD1 might be the D (5 bases). The CDR3 loop spans 13 amino acids. Trimming took 5 bases from V and 1 from J, leaving 11 bases between them. Germline V gene data show CDR1 as GTSNPN and CDR2 as SVGIG (reference sequence). The CDR3 DNA reads as TGTGCCTGGGGGGGGAGAGGTAACTATGGCTACACCTTC. The encoded protein is CAWGGRGNYGYTF.

V gene TRBV5-5 combines with J gene TRBJ2-7; TRBD2 agrees at 10 bases. Trimming at V came to 1 base and at J to 6 bases, leaving 19 bases not matched to a gene. CDR3 length equals 19 residues. Germline V gives CDR1 SGHKS, CDR2 YYEKEE (reference sequence). This CDR3 is CASSLSPSGGLGGLGEQYF. The CDR3 nucleotides read TGTGCCAGCAGCTTGTCCCCTAGCGGGGGTTTAGGGGGACTAGGCGAGCAGTACTTC. Full variable domain (remainder filled in from reference TRBV5-5 and TRBJ2-7): DAGVTQSPTHLIKTRGQQVTLRCSPISGHKSVSWYQQVLGQGPQFIFQYYEKEERGRGNFPDRFSARQFPNYSSELNVNALLLGDSALYLCASSLSPSGGLGGLGEQYFGPGTRLTVT.

This CDR3 is CASSATGQGGAFF. The CDR3 DNA follows: TGTGCCAGCAGCGCGACGGGACAGGGGGGAGCTTTCTTT. The rearrangement uses TRBV9 and TRBJ1-1; 11 bases match TRBD1. Per germline, CDR1 SGDLS and CDR2 YYNGEE. CDR3 length: 13 residues. J lost 10 bases, V lost 3 bases, and 5 bases had no gene match.

The rearrangement links TRBV18 to TRBJ2-2, with 7 bases identical to TRBD2. The CDR3 is made up of 15 amino acids. The V gene's germline CDR1 is KGHSH and CDR2 LQKENI. The V gene end was trimmed by 6 bases and the J gene end by 0 bases; junction bases not matched to a gene: 4. The CDR3 region has the DNA TGTGCCAGCTCCGGACGGGGGGCGAACACCGGGGAGCTGTTTTTT. Amino acid sequence: CASSGRGANTGELFF.

V is TRBV5-1 and J is TRBJ1-2, with D perhaps TRBD1 (6 bases). V lost 4 bases and J 8 bases, leaving 15 bases between the germline ends. Per germline, CDR1 SGHRS and CDR2 YFSETQ. This CDR3 region has 13 residues. The chain's CDR3 is CASSDVSGEGYTF. CDR3 sequence (DNA): TGCGCCAGCAGCGACGTGTCAGGGGAAGGCTACACCTTC.

V gene TRBV7-6 combines with J gene TRBJ1-6; a weak D match, TRBD1 (5 bases). Germline V gene data show CDR1 as SGHVS and CDR2 as FNYEAQ. The V end lost 0 bases, the J end lost 10 bases, and 13 bases lay between the germline ends. The CDR3 length is 15 residues. Here the CDR3 reads CASSLAVGGGSPLHF. The CDR3 coding sequence is TGTGCCAGCAGCTTAGCGGTGGGGGGAGGGTCACCCCTCCACTTT.

This chain links TRBV2 with TRBJ1-5; D uncertain. Trimming pared 5 bases from V and 4 bases from J, leaving 12 bases between. Germline V CDR1 and CDR2: SNHLY, FYNNEI. This CDR3 is built from 14 residues. DNA for the CDR3: TGTGCCAGCAGTTCTGAGGGAAGGAATCAGCCCCAGCATTTT. This encodes CASSSEGRNQPQHF.

This chain joins TRBV6-1 and TRBJ1-1; no reliable D call. The germline V and J ends were trimmed by 3 bases and 1 base, with 6 bases remaining between them. The CDR3 totals 13 residues. Germline CDR1 is MNHNS and CDR2 is SASEGT. The CDR3 region has the DNA TGTGCCAGCAGTGATACGGGGAACACTGAAGCTTTCTTT. Translation gives CASSDTGNTEAFF.

This clone was counted between two and nine times. The chain is built from TRBV9 and TRBJ2-3; 7 nucleotides match TRBD1. V was clipped by 4 bases and J by 6 bases; unmatched bases: 2. Germline V lookup: CDR1 SGDLS, CDR2 YYNGEE. The CDR3 consists of 12 residues. CDR3: CASSQDRDTQYF. The CDR3 DNA is TGTGCCAGCAGCCAGGACAGGGATACGCAGTATTTT.

This clone was detected only once. Its ends do not fully match the called genes, so a read error is possible. J is TRBJ2-1 and V is TRBV10-3, with D perhaps matching TRBD1 (6 bases). Germline V CDR1 and CDR2: ENHRY, SYGVKD. The CDR3 runs 12 residues. CDR3 DNA sequence: TGTGCCATCATGGGCAGGGACAAGGAGCAGTTCTTC. Protein sequence: CAIMGRDKEQFF.

The J gene is TRBJ2-3, the V gene TRBV7-7; 9 bases are a match to TRBD2. The CDR3 loop spans 17 amino acids. Per the germline V gene, CDR1 is SSHAT and CDR2 is FNYEAQ (reference sequence). The V and J ends lost 1 base and 3 bases, in that order; junction bases with no gene match: 8. The CDR3 bases are TGTGCCAGCAGCTTAGGGTTGGCGGGGGGGCCAACAGATACGCAGTATTTT. Translated, it gives CASSLGLAGGPTDTQYF. Using reference TRBV7-7 and TRBJ2-3 for the parts outside the CDR3, the full variable domain is GAGVSQSPRYKVTKRGQDVTLRCDPISSHATLYWYQQALGQGPEFLTYFNYEAQPDKSGLPSDRFSAERPEGSISTLTIQRTEQRDSAMYRCASSLGLAGGPTDTQYFGPGTRLTVL.

The chain links TRBV6-2 or TRBV6-3 to TRBJ2-5, with 7 positions matching TRBD1. The junction had 14 bases not matched to a gene; V was cut back by 2 bases and J by 2 bases. This CDR3 has 18 amino acids. Germline values: CDR1 MNHEY, CDR2 SVGEGT. In DNA, the CDR3 is TGTGCCAGCAGTTACGACCCACACGGACAGGATGTACAAGAGACCCAGTACTTC. Its protein is CASSYDPHGQDVQETQYF.

V gene TRBV9 combines with J gene TRBJ2-2; 15 positions agree with TRBD2. Trimming at V came to 2 bases and at J to 6 bases, leaving 2 bases not matched to a gene. The CDR3 is 16 residues long. CDR1 and CDR2 from the germline V gene are SGDLS and YYNGEE. CDR3 sequence: CASSVGLAGGSGELFF. The CDR3 DNA is TGTGCCAGCAGCGTCGGACTAGCGGGGGGGTCCGGGGAGCTGTTTTTT.

The gene calls are TRBV10-2 and TRBJ1-6; D unresolved. CDR1 is WSHSY and CDR2 is SAAADI in the germline V gene. The CDR3 runs to 14 residues. Trimming stripped 4 bases from V and 7 bases from J, with 11 bases between. CDR3 sequence reads: CASSARTGNSPLHF. The CDR3 DNA is TGCGCCAGCAGTGCGAGGACGGGGAATTCACCCCTCCACTTT.

This chain links TRBV7-9 with TRBJ2-2; the match to TRBD2 covers 7 bases. V lost 1 base and J lost 6; bases outside the gene matches: 5. CDR1 and CDR2 from the germline V gene are SEHNR and FQNEAQ (reference sequence). The CDR3 contains 15 residues. CDR3 loop: CASSLGLADAGELFF. CDR3 coding DNA: TGTGCCAGCAGCTTAGGTCTAGCGGATGCCGGGGAGCTGTTTTTT.

The rearrangement joins TRBV7-6 to TRBJ1-6; 7 bases agree with TRBD1. CDR3 length equals 15 residues. In germline, CDR1 is SGHVS, CDR2 FNYEAQ. The V gene end was trimmed by 5 bases and the J gene end by 9 bases; junction bases not matched to a gene: 10. The CDR3 protein is CASSQMTGPGSPLHF. DNA for the CDR3: TGTGCCAGCAGCCAAATGACAGGGCCTGGTTCACCCCTCCACTTT.

The chain combines TRBV30 with TRBJ2-7; TRBD1 matches at 7 bases. The CDR3 length is 14 residues. With V trimmed by 0 bases and J by 5 bases, 7 bases remained unmatched. The germline V gene encodes CDR1 GTSNPN and CDR2 SVGIG (reference sequence). CDR3 protein: CAWSVLGGEDEQYF. The CDR3, as DNA: TGTGCCTGGAGTGTACTAGGGGGCGAAGACGAGCAGTACTTC. The full variable domain, with the rest looked up from reference TRBV30 and TRBJ2-7, is SQTIHQWPATLVQPVGSPLSLECTVEGTSNPNLYWYRQAAGRGLQLLFYSVGIGQISSEVPQNLSASRPQDRQFILSSKKLLLSDSGFYLCAWSVLGGEDEQYFGPGTRLTVT.

This chain uses TRBV5-3 with TRBJ1-1; 9 bases map to TRBD1. TRBV5-3 falls under the ORF class, with uncertain function. The junction had 4 bases not matched to a gene; V was cut back by 4 bases and J by 0 bases. This CDR3 is 15 amino acids long. CDR3 DNA sequence: TGTGCCAGAAGCACTGGACAGGGGATGAACACTGAAGCTTTCTTT. Encoded protein: CARSTGQGMNTEAFF.

The chain links TRBV13 to TRBJ1-4, with D hard to call. The CDR3 has 16 residues. The germline V gene has CDR1 PRHDT and CDR2 FYEKMQ (reference sequence). The germline V and J ends were trimmed by 0 bases and 3 bases, with 11 bases remaining between them. CDR3 region: CASSLGRLGANEKLFF. CDR3 DNA sequence: TGTGCCAGCAGCTTAGGGAGGTTGGGTGCTAATGAAAAACTGTTTTTT.

The V and J genes are TRBV7-2 and TRBJ2-2; 9 bases are shared with TRBD2. CDR1 is SGHTA, CDR2 FQGNSA, per germline. The CDR3 runs to 15 residues. V dropped 4 bases and J dropped 5; count of bases not matched to a gene: 5. Here the CDR3 reads CASSSTSGLTGELFF. CDR3 sequence (DNA): TGTGCCAGCAGCTCCACTAGCGGGTTAACCGGGGAGCTGTTTTTT.

This rearrangement joins TRBV7-2 to TRBJ1-2; TRBD1 matches at 9 bases. CDR3 length: 14 amino acids. Germline V gene lookup returns CDR1 SGHTA and CDR2 FQGNSA. The V gene end was trimmed by 5 bases and the J gene end by 8 bases; junction bases not matched to a gene: 9. CDR3 nucleotide sequence: TGTGCCAGCAGCCCAATCACAGGGGGCAGGGGCTACACCTTC. Translated: CASSPITGGRGYTF.

This chain uses TRBV15 with TRBJ1-1, with 9 bases matching TRBD1. The CDR3 runs 16 residues. Germline CDR1 reads LNHNV; CDR2 reads YYDKDF (reference sequence). With 3 bases clipped from V and 1 base from J, the junction kept 6 bases outside the gene matches. The CDR3 coding sequence is TGTGCCACCAGCAGGAACAGGGGGCCGGGGAACACTGAAGCTTTCTTT. Its translation: CATSRNRGPGNTEAFF.